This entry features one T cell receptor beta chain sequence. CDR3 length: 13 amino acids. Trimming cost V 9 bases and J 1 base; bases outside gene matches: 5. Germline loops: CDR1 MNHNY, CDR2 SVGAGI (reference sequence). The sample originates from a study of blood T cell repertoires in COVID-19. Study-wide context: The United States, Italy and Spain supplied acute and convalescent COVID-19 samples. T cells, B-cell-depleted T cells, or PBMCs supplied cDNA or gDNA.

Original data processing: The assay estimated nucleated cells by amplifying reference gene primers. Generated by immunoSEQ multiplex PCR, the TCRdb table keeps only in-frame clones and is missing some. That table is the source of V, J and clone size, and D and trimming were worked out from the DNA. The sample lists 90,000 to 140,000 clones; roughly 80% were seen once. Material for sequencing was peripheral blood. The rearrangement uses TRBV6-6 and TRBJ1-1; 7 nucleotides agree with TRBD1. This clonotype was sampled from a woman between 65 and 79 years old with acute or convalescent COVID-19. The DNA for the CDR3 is TGTGCCAGTAAGGGGGCGACGAACACTGAAGCTTTCTTT. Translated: CASKGATNTEAFF.